This TCR beta chain was obtained from a study of T cell responses to AZD1222 COVID-19 vaccine. Study information: The study pooled second doses at about 4 or about 12 weeks. General study points: Repertoires were obtained solely post-peak T cell response.

This CDR3 has 14 residues. Germline V gene sequence: CDR1 SGHTS, CDR2 YDEGEE. V lost 6 bases to trimming and J lost 2 bases, with 15 bases between them. The data were produced by immunoSEQ multiplex PCR, yet TCRdb's version contains in-frame clones alone and is incomplete. The sample lists about 130,000 clones; approximately 88% were seen once. To note about this clone: Its target is not known.

This receptor was taken from an adult in good health. The source material was peripheral blood, sampled on day 0 of AZD1222 vaccination. The V gene is TRBV5-8, the J gene TRBJ2-7; the D gene is possibly TRBD1 (6 bases). This CDR3 is CASMTVWGPYEQYF. The CDR3 nucleotides read TGTGCCAGCATGACGGTTTGGGGGCCCTACGAGCAGTACTTC.